This T cell receptor (beta chain) was profiled in a study of beta chain features in type 1 diabetes. Study-wide results and limits: TCRB CDR3 length was moderately but significantly reduced in all four CD4+ subsets of Type 1 diabetes patients.

Sequenced material consisted of expressed TCRB transcripts (all of the isolated RNA was reverse transcribed). Method: immunoSEQ multiplex PCR; TCRdb's copy keeps in-frame clones and lacks some. The sample lists some 330,000 clones, around an eighth seen once, with around 0.0099% in the top ten. The germline CDR1 and CDR2 sequences are SGDLS and YYNGEE. V dropped 1 base and J dropped 3 bases, with 12 bases sitting between them. The CDR3 runs to 15 residues. In its sample, this clone was seen a few times. What it binds is not known. This chain joins TRBV9 and TRBJ2-3; D gene ambiguous. Sequencing input: naive CD4+ T cells from blood. This TCR derives from a woman in her late teens or twenties with type 1 diabetes. The CDR3 region is CASSVHLKTTDTQYF. CDR3 nucleotide sequence: TGTGCCAGCAGCGTACACCTCAAAACTACAGATACGCAGTATTTT.